The 22 T cell receptor beta chains listed next were all sequenced from one sample in a study of cytomegalovirus exposure and HLA in healthy donors. PCR was performed using 60 Vbeta and 13 Jbeta primers. Libraries were prepared by immunoSEQ multiplex PCR; TCRdb keeps only in-frame clonotypes and omits some of them. Found here are some 190,000 clones, 82% of them singletons; the top ten hold 1.5%. What was sequenced was PBMCs. These receptors were taken from a man aged 35-49 years in good health and CMV-seronegative.

The genes are TRBV7-3 and TRBJ2-7; TRBD2 agrees at 12 bases. The CDR3 runs 18 residues. The V gene's germline CDR1 is SGHTA and CDR2 FQGTGA. V lost 8 bases to trimming and J lost 0 bases; unmatched junction nucleotides: 14. The CDR3 is CASPLRTSGRRSSYEQYF. The CDR3 bases are TGTGCCAGCCCCCTTAGAACTAGCGGGAGGAGGAGCTCCTACGAGCAGTACTTC.

The chain joins TRBV9 to TRBJ2-3; 12 bases align to TRBD2. Trimming took 3 bases from V and 2 from J; bases not matched to a gene: 4. The germline CDR1 and CDR2 sequences are SGDLS and YYNGEE. CDR3 length: 16 amino acids. Here the CDR3 DNA reads TGTGCCAGCAGCGGCGCTAGCGGGGGGGACACAGATACGCAGTATTTT. Its protein product is CASSGASGGDTDTQYF.

The V and J genes are TRBV5-5 and TRBJ1-1, with 9 nucleotides matching TRBD1. The germline CDR1 and CDR2 sequences are SGHKS and YYEKEE (reference sequence). The CDR3 totals 15 residues. V lost 4 bases to trimming and J lost 4 bases; unmatched junction nucleotides: 8. CDR3 DNA sequence: TGTGCCAGCAGCCCCACCGGGACAGGGCCCACTGAAGCTTTCTTT. Its protein product is CASSPTGTGPTEAFF.

The chain recombines TRBV11-3 with TRBJ2-1, with 8 positions matching TRBD2. CDR1 is SGHNT and CDR2 is YENEEA in the germline V gene. This CDR3 region has 13 residues. J gave up 7 bases and V 4 bases, and 3 bases lay outside the gene matches. CDR3 sequence reads: CASSSGTRNEQFF. The CDR3 DNA reads as TGTGCCAGCAGCTCAGGGACTAGAAATGAGCAGTTCTTC.

The chain is built from TRBV2 and TRBJ2-5; TRBD1 is a possible D gene (6 bases). This CDR3 spans 15 amino acids. CDR1 and CDR2 (germline): SNHLY, FYNNEI. V shed 6 bases and J shed 5 bases, with 19 bases lying between them. This CDR3 is CASRATGLGGETQYF. The CDR3 coding sequence is TGTGCCAGCAGGGCAACAGGGTTAGGTGGGGAGACCCAGTACTTC.

This clone appeared a few times. The J gene is TRBJ1-1, the V gene TRBV27, with TRBD1 as a possible D gene (5 bases). V was shortened by 2 bases and J by 1 base, with 11 bases between the two germline ends. Germline V lookup: CDR1 MNHEY, CDR2 SMNVEV (reference sequence). The CDR3 has 15 amino acids. In DNA form, the CDR3 reads TGTGCCAGCAGTTTAATGGGCCAGGGGAACACTGAAGCTTTCTTT. It yields the protein CASSLMGQGNTEAFF.

J is TRBJ2-3 and V is TRBV28; weak D call: TRBD1 (5 bases). The CDR3 consists of 14 residues. From germline, CDR1 is MDHEN and CDR2 SYDVKM. V was cut by 2 bases and J by 3 bases, with 9 bases left in between. In DNA, the CDR3 is TGTGCCAGCAGTTTACAGGGTCCGACAGATACGCAGTATTTT. This codes for CASSLQGPTDTQYF.

The chain joins TRBV2 to TRBJ2-5; tentative D call: TRBD1 (5 bases). The CDR3 runs 14 residues. Germline V gene sequence: CDR1 SNHLY, CDR2 FYNNEI. Trimming stripped 4 bases from V and 2 bases from J, with 11 bases between. CDR3 nucleotides: TGTGCCAGCAGTGGGCAAACAGGACAAGAGACCCAGTACTTC. The encoded protein is CASSGQTGQETQYF.

CDR3 in DNA: TGTGCCAGCAGCTTAGACCAGACAGGGGGGTCGCAGTACTTC. This encodes CASSLDQTGGSQYF. This chain links TRBV11-2 with TRBJ2-7; TRBD1 matches 9 bases. V shed 0 bases, J shed 9 bases, and the junction held 6 bases outside the gene matches. This CDR3 has 14 amino acids. Germline lookup yields CDR1 SGHAT and CDR2 FQNNGV.

The rearrangement joins TRBV28 to TRBJ2-5; 7 bases match TRBD2. The CDR3 covers 14 residues. Trimming cost V 5 bases and J 5 bases; bases outside gene matches: 8. In germline, CDR1 is MDHEN, CDR2 SYDVKM. The DNA of the CDR3 is TGTGCCAGCAGTAGCACTAGCGTCGGGGAGACCCAGTACTTC. This gives the protein CASSSTSVGETQYF.

V usage is TRBV21-1 and J usage is TRBJ2-7; the table's D gene call, TRBD2, was not cross checked with the DNA. TRBV21-1 is a listed pseudogene. The CDR3 spans 16 residues. As DNA, the CDR3 is TGTGCCAGCAGCAAAGGGAACCGAGACTATTGTTACGAGCAGTACTTC. It is translated as CASSKGNRDYCYEQYF.

Remarks on this clone: This sample also contains other DNA sequences that code for the same CDR3. The chain links TRBV6-5 to TRBJ2-7, with TRBD2 identical over 10 bases. This CDR3 is 16 amino acids long. The ends lost 0 bases at V and 2 bases at J; junction bases unmatched: 4. CDR1 is MNHEY and CDR2 is SVGAGI in the germline V gene. CDR3 loop: CASSYSRTSGPYEQYF. The CDR3 coding sequence is TGTGCCAGCAGTTACTCGCGGACTAGCGGTCCCTACGAGCAGTACTTC.

CDR3 in amino acids: CASTGTVINSPLHF. The CDR3 DNA follows: TGTGCTAGCACAGGGACAGTCATCAATTCACCCCTCCACTTT. The gene calls are TRBV12-5 and TRBJ1-6; 7 bases line up with TRBD1. The CDR3 consists of 14 residues. V lost 9 bases, J lost 7 bases, and 9 bases stayed unmatched. CDR1 and CDR2 from the germline V gene are LGHNT and FRNRAP.

The V and J genes are TRBV5-3 and TRBJ2-6; tentatively, D is TRBD1 (5 bases). TRBV5-3 is reported as an ORF; its role is uncertain. V was clipped by 1 base and J by 2 bases, with 19 bases between them. The CDR3 spans 19 residues. The CDR3: CARSLWSAGQETGANVLTF. The CDR3 nucleotides read TGTGCCAGAAGCTTGTGGAGCGCAGGGCAAGAAACTGGGGCCAACGTCCTGACTTTC.

V gene TRBV5-1 combines with J gene TRBJ1-2, with 7 bases identical to TRBD1. The CDR3 consists of 13 residues. Per the germline V gene, CDR1 is SGHRS and CDR2 is YFSETQ. V lost 4 bases and J lost 3; bases outside the gene matches: 3. The CDR3 loop is CASSITGDYGYTF. CDR3 DNA: TGCGCCAGCAGCATCACAGGGGACTATGGCTACACCTTC.

This clone was seen a single time. V usage is TRBV4-3 and J usage is TRBJ2-7; D is undetermined. V was pared by 0 bases and J by 5 bases, with 11 bases between. The germline V gene has CDR1 LGHNA and CDR2 YSLEER. The CDR3 is made up of 14 amino acids. In DNA form, the CDR3 reads TGCGCCAGCAGCCAAGATGTGGCAATCGACGAGCAGTACTTC. It encodes CASSQDVAIDEQYF.

This chain connects TRBV2 to TRBJ2-4; 7 positions agree with TRBD1. V dropped 6 bases and J dropped 3; count of bases not matched to a gene: 5. CDR3 length equals 14 residues. Per the germline V gene, CDR1 is SNHLY and CDR2 is FYNNEI. The CDR3 loop reads CASSDRVGKNIQYF. The CDR3 DNA is TGTGCCAGCAGCGACAGGGTAGGCAAAAACATTCAGTACTTC.

This chain links TRBV27 with TRBJ2-3; D might be TRBD2 (6 bases). Trimming took off 6 bases at V and 4 bases at J, with 11 bases between the two ends. The CDR3 runs 13 residues. Germline values: CDR1 MNHEY, CDR2 SMNVEV (reference sequence). The CDR3 loop is CASRLARPDTQYF. CDR3 in DNA: TGTGCCAGCAGACTAGCCCGTCCAGATACGCAGTATTTT.

This sequence joins TRBV7-3 and TRBJ1-1, with 9 bases identical to TRBD1. The ends lost 5 bases at V and 0 bases at J; junction bases unmatched: 7. The CDR3 runs to 16 residues. CDR1 and CDR2 (germline): SGHTA, FQGTGA. CDR3 bases: TGTGCCAGCAGCCTACAGGGGGCCGGGATGAACACTGAAGCTTTCTTT. This encodes CASSLQGAGMNTEAFF.

V and J are TRBV19 and TRBJ2-3, with D tentatively TRBD2 (5 bases). Germline V gene data show CDR1 as LNHDA and CDR2 as SQIVND (reference sequence). The CDR3 sequence is 12 residues long. V was trimmed by 6 bases and J by 5 bases, leaving 9 bases between them. The CDR3 nucleotides are TGTGCCAGTAGAAGACGGGGAGATACGCAGTATTTT. Its protein is CASRRRGDTQYF.

The V and J genes are TRBV30 and TRBJ2-5, with 7 bases matching TRBD2. The J segment lost 7 bases and the V segment lost 3 bases, leaving 2 bases of the junction unmatched. Germline CDR1 and CDR2: GTSNPN and SVGIG (reference sequence). The CDR3 runs 11 residues. The CDR3 coding sequence is TGTGCCTGGAGGCCGGGGGGGACCCAGTACTTC. It specifies CAWRPGGTQYF.

This clone has a count of ten or more. The J gene is TRBJ2-7, the V gene TRBV5-4; 11 nucleotides align to TRBD1. V shed 4 bases and J 3 bases; nucleotides not matched to a gene: 3. Per the germline V gene, CDR1 is SGHNT and CDR2 is YYREEE (reference sequence). The CDR3 contains 14 residues. The CDR3 bases are TGTGCCAGCAGCCCCGGGACAGGGGGCTACGAGCAGTACTTC. It is translated as CASSPGTGGYEQYF.